What follows are 23 T cell receptor beta chains derived from one specimen sequenced in a study of shared clonotypes between healthy human individuals. The data were produced by immunoSEQ multiplex PCR, yet TCRdb's version contains in-frame clones alone and is incomplete. The table records some 120,000 clones, approximately 70% of them present only once. Material: memory CD8+ T cells sorted from blood. Stated subset: CD45RO+ cells pooled with CCR7-negative TemRA cells. These receptors originate from a woman in her twenties or thirties in good health.

This chain uses TRBV7-9 with TRBJ2-7; 7 bases are a match to TRBD2. The V segment lost 9 bases and the J segment 3 bases; nucleotides outside the gene matches: 2. This CDR3 is 11 amino acids long. Germline CDR1 is SEHNR and CDR2 is FQNEAQ (reference sequence). CDR3 DNA sequence: TGTGCCAGTACTAGCGACTACGAGCAGTACTTC. Translated, it gives CASTSDYEQYF.

The CDR3 DNA is TGTGCCAGCAGCTTAGGGGCAGGGGGCGCCGGGGAGCTGTTTTTT. Amino acids: CASSLGAGGAGELFF. The V call is TRBV7-7, the J call TRBJ2-2; 8 nucleotides match TRBD1. J was trimmed by 6 bases and V by 1 base; bases with no gene match: 4. Germline CDR1 is SSHAT and CDR2 is FNYEAQ (reference sequence). The CDR3 spans 15 residues.

The chain is built from TRBV5-6 and TRBJ2-1; D gene unclear. This CDR3 is built from 15 residues. With 2 bases removed from V and 0 bases from J, the gap between germline ends came to 9 bases. CDR1 and CDR2 (germline): SGHDT, YYEEEE. In DNA, the CDR3 is TGTGCCAGCAGCTTTAACATAGGCTCCTACAATGAGCAGTTCTTC. It translates to CASSFNIGSYNEQFF.

This clone was detected ten times or more. Here the CDR3 DNA reads TGTGCCAGCAGCCAAGATAGGGGGGGACTAGCGGGTAAGAAGCAGTACTTC. It encodes CASSQDRGGLAGKKQYF. V and J are TRBV4-2 and TRBJ2-7; TRBD2 agrees at 12 bases. V shed 0 bases, J shed 8 bases, and the junction held 11 bases outside the gene matches. This CDR3 is 17 amino acids long. Germline V gene lookup returns CDR1 LGHNA and CDR2 YNFKEQ.

This chain joins TRBV29-1 and TRBJ2-3; no clear D. Germline CDR1 reads SQVTM; CDR2 reads ANQGSEA. V lost 4 bases, J lost 4 bases, and 12 bases lay in between. The CDR3 is made up of 13 amino acids. CDR3 in amino acids: CSVGAGFPDTQYF. The CDR3 bases are TGCAGCGTTGGGGCCGGGTTCCCAGATACGCAGTATTTT.

The chain joins TRBV28 to TRBJ2-7; 14 positions agree with TRBD2. The CDR3 is made up of 15 amino acids. The J segment lost 5 bases and the V segment lost 5 bases, leaving 5 bases of the junction unmatched. Germline lookup yields CDR1 MDHEN and CDR2 SYDVKM. The CDR3 protein is CASSPGTSGRDEQYF. CDR3 DNA sequence: TGTGCCAGCAGTCCCGGGACTAGCGGGAGAGACGAGCAGTACTTC. Full variable domain (remainder filled in from reference TRBV28 and TRBJ2-7): DVKVTQSSRYLVKRTGEKVFLECVQDMDHENMFWYRQDPGLGLRLIYFSYDVKMKEKGDIPEGYSVSREKKERFSLILESASTNQTSMYLCASSPGTSGRDEQYFGPGTRLTVT.

The rearrangement uses TRBV4-1 and TRBJ2-1; no definite D call. This CDR3 region has 16 residues. CDR1 is MGHRA, CDR2 YSYEKL, per germline. With 4 bases removed from V and 2 bases from J, the gap between germline ends came to 15 bases. The CDR3 nucleotides are TGCGCCAGCAGCCCGGTGGGCCGTAAGCCCTACAATGAGCAGTTCTTC. Translating gives CASSPVGRKPYNEQFF.

This clone was counted at least ten times. This chain joins TRBV6-4 and TRBJ2-7; 11 nucleotides align to TRBD2. The CDR3 totals 16 residues. After removal of 5 bases from V and 0 bases from J, the junction contained 6 bases not matched to a gene. Germline V gene sequence: CDR1 MRHNA, CDR2 SNTAGT. The CDR3: CASSPQGLADSYEQYF. In DNA, the CDR3 is TGTGCCAGCAGTCCCCAGGGACTAGCGGACTCCTACGAGCAGTACTTC.

The chain employs TRBV5-1 and TRBJ2-7; TRBD2 aligns across 13 bases. The CDR3 has 15 residues. The germline CDR1 and CDR2 sequences are SGHRS and YFSETQ. V lost 4 bases to trimming and J lost 3 bases; unmatched junction nucleotides: 4. The CDR3 loop reads CASSPRTSGSYEQYF. The CDR3 DNA sequence: TGCGCCAGCAGCCCGAGGACTAGCGGGAGCTACGAGCAGTACTTC.

The chain carries TRBV5-1 and TRBJ2-3; D is unresolved. V was pared by 4 bases and J by 4 bases, with 10 bases between. Looked up from germline, CDR1 is SGHRS and CDR2 is YFSETQ. The CDR3 contains 13 residues. For the CDR3, the DNA is TGCGCCAGCAGCCCGAGAGCTCCAGATACGCAGTATTTT. Amino acid sequence: CASSPRAPDTQYF.

The chain joins TRBV9 to TRBJ2-1, with 12 nucleotides matching TRBD2. Per the germline V gene, CDR1 is SGDLS and CDR2 is YYNGEE. J was trimmed by 8 bases and V by 0 bases; bases with no gene match: 12. The CDR3 totals 18 residues. In DNA form, the CDR3 reads TGTGCCAGCAGCGTAGGGACTAGCGGGACCCTTGGGAGTGATGAGCAGTTCTTC. Its protein is CASSVGTSGTLGSDEQFF.

CDR3 loop: CASSLGGTIFAREQFF. CDR3 in DNA: TGTGCCAGCAGCTTGGGGGGGACCATTTTTGCGCGGGAGCAGTTCTTC. The chain uses TRBV5-4 and TRBJ2-1; either TRBD1 or TRBD2 may supply D (5 bases each). This CDR3 is built from 16 residues. CDR1 and CDR2 from the germline V gene are SGHNT and YYREEE (reference sequence). Between the trimmed V and J ends, which lost 0 bases and 10 bases, there was a span of 20 bases. Combining the CDR3 with reference TRBV5-4 and TRBJ2-1 gives the whole variable domain ETGVTQSPTHLIKTRGQQVTLRCSSQSGHNTVSWYQQALGQGPQFIFQYYREEENGRGNFPPRFSGLQFPNYSSELNVNALELDDSALYLCASSLGGTIFAREQFFGPGTRLTVL.

V usage is TRBV6-4 and J usage is TRBJ1-5; weak D call: TRBD1 (5 bases). This CDR3 is built from 14 residues. The V gene lost 7 bases and the J gene lost 0 bases, with 10 bases spanning the gap. The germline V gene has CDR1 MRHNA and CDR2 SNTAGT. The CDR3 DNA reads as TGTGCCAGCATTCCGACAGATAGCAATCAGCCCCAGCATTTT. It is translated as CASIPTDSNQPQHF.

The chain recombines TRBV28 with TRBJ1-1; TRBD1 matches at 12 bases. V dropped 4 bases and J dropped 6; count of bases not matched to a gene: 6. CDR1 is MDHEN, CDR2 SYDVKM, per germline. CDR3 length equals 15 residues. The CDR3 is CASSSPGTGGSEAFF. The CDR3 region has the DNA TGTGCCAGCAGTTCCCCCGGGACAGGGGGCTCTGAAGCTTTCTTT.

The rearrangement joins TRBV27 to TRBJ2-1, with 10 bases lining up with TRBD2. Germline V gives CDR1 MNHEY, CDR2 SMNVEV (reference sequence). CDR3 size: 22 residues. J gave up 4 bases and V 3 bases, and 24 bases lay outside the gene matches. The CDR3 DNA reads as TGTGCCAGCAGTTTTAGCGCAGCACGCCGACTAGCGGGTGCTTTCGGATACAATGAGCAGTTCTTC. Encoded protein: CASSFSAARRLAGAFGYNEQFF.

This clone was seen just once. The chain recombines TRBV28 with TRBJ1-2, with 7 nucleotides matching TRBD1. Unmatched junction bases numbered 5, after V lost 5 bases and J lost 5 bases. Germline assignment: CDR1 MDHEN and CDR2 SYDVKM. The CDR3 totals 13 residues. CDR3 loop: CASSNRGTYGYTF. The CDR3 region has the DNA TGTGCCAGCAGTAACAGGGGCACGTATGGCTACACCTTC.

V and J are TRBV27 and TRBJ1-2; 7 bases are a match to TRBD1. The CDR3 extends over 17 amino acids. J lost 2 bases, V lost 4 bases, and 13 bases had no gene match. Germline V gene data show CDR1 as MNHEY and CDR2 as SMNVEV (reference sequence). In DNA, the CDR3 is TGTGCCAGCAGTTACTGGCGGGGGACAGAGAGGAACTATGGCTACACCTTC. Its protein is CASSYWRGTERNYGYTF.

The chain links TRBV5-6 to TRBJ2-1, with 10 bases that match TRBD2. The germline V gene encodes CDR1 SGHDT and CDR2 YYEEEE. The CDR3 extends over 18 amino acids. With 5 bases clipped from V and 5 bases from J, the junction kept 16 bases outside the gene matches. The CDR3 protein is CASSFFRRASGRHNEQFF. CDR3 sequence (DNA): TGTGCCAGCAGTTTTTTTAGGAGGGCTAGCGGGAGACACAATGAGCAGTTCTTC.

The gene calls are TRBV7-9 and TRBJ2-3; D gene ambiguous. CDR3 size: 16 residues. Trimming took off 1 base at V and 4 bases at J, with 15 bases between the two ends. The germline CDR1 and CDR2 sequences are SEHNR and FQNEAQ (reference sequence). CDR3 loop: CASSLGWARFSDTQYF. The DNA for the CDR3 is TGTGCCAGCAGCTTAGGTTGGGCTCGGTTCTCAGATACGCAGTATTTT. Filled out from reference TRBV7-9 and TRBJ2-3, the complete variable domain reads DTGVSQNPRHKITKRGQNVTFRCDPISEHNRLYWYRQTLGQGPEFLTYFQNEAQLEKSRLLSDRFSAERPKGSFSTLEIQRTEQGDSAMYLCASSLGWARFSDTQYFGPGTRLTVL.

This sequence joins TRBV11-2 and TRBJ2-7, with 9 bases that match TRBD2. The length of the CDR3 is 17 residues. After removal of 3 bases from V and 1 base from J, the junction contained 10 bases not matched to a gene. Looked up from germline, CDR1 is SGHAT and CDR2 is FQNNGV. The CDR3 region is CASSFGLSGSDSYEQYF. DNA for the CDR3: TGTGCCAGCAGCTTTGGCCTTAGCGGGAGTGATTCCTACGAGCAGTACTTC. The whole variable domain, remainder taken from reference TRBV11-2 and TRBJ2-7, is EAGVAQSPRYKIIEKRQSVAFWCNPISGHATLYWYQQILGQGPKLLIQFQNNGVVDDSQLPKDRFSAERLKGVDSTLKIQPAKLEDSAVYLCASSFGLSGSDSYEQYFGPGTRLTVT.

The chain links TRBV25-1 to TRBJ2-1, with 13 bases that match TRBD2. The germline V gene has CDR1 MGHDK and CDR2 SYGVNS. V gave up 2 bases and J gave up 5 bases; unmatched junction bases: 6. The CDR3 runs to 17 residues. In DNA, the CDR3 is TGTGCCAGCAGTGAACCCGGACTAGCGGGAGCTCACAATGAGCAGTTCTTC. It translates to CASSEPGLAGAHNEQFF.

The gene calls are TRBV19 and TRBJ1-4, with D perhaps matching TRBD1 (5 bases). CDR3 size: 15 residues. V was trimmed by 2 bases and J by 6 bases, leaving 13 bases between them. Germline CDR1 and CDR2: LNHDA and SQIVND (reference sequence). The DNA for the CDR3 is TGTGCCAGTAGTATAAAGGGGTCGGATGATGAAAAACTGTTTTTT. Residues: CASSIKGSDDEKLFF.

This clone has a single count. This chain links TRBV9 with TRBJ2-1; 8 bases are a match to TRBD2. V was pared by 4 bases and J by 12 bases, with 12 bases of the junction left unmatched. The CDR3 totals 14 residues. Germline V gives CDR1 SGDLS, CDR2 YYNGEE. Here the CDR3 reads CASSPSGTSRGQFF. In nucleotides, the CDR3 is TGTGCCAGCAGCCCATCCGGGACTAGTCGGGGGCAGTTCTTC.